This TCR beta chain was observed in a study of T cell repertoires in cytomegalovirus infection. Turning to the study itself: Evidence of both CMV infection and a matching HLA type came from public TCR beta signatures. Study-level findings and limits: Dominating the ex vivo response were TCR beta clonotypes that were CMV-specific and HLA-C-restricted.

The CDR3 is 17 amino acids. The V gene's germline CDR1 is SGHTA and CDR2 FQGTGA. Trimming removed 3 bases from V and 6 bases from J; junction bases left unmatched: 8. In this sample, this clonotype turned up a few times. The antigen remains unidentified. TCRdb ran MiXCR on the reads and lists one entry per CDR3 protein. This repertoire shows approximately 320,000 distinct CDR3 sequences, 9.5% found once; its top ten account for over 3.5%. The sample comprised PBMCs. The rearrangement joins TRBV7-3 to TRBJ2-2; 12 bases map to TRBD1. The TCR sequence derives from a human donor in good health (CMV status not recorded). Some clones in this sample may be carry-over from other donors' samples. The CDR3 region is CASSLGQGANLAGELFF. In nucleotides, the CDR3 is TGTGCCAGCAGCTTGGGACAGGGGGCGAACCTGGCCGGGGAGCTGTTTTTT.